This T cell receptor (beta chain) was identified during a study of T cells in Graves' hyperthyroidism and ophthalmopathy. Germline V gene sequence: CDR1 PRHDT, CDR2 FYEKMQ (reference sequence). V was shortened by 4 bases and J by 4 bases, with 10 bases between the two germline ends. The length of the CDR3 is 13 residues. Researchers took RNA transcripts and amplified the TCR beta CDR3 regions from them. TCR CDR3 underwent first-round RT-PCR with the HTBI primer set. TCRdb processed the multiplex PCR reads anew with MiXCR; each CDR3 protein has one entry. Counted here are around 300,000 distinct CDR3 sequences, approximately 19% occurring once; the ten biggest clones make up less than 40%.

Sequencing was carried out using blood. The origin of this receptor is a man aged 50 or older with Graves' ophthalmopathy. The rearrangement uses TRBV13 and TRBJ2-5; D gene ambiguous. This chain's CDR3 is CASSYNSRETQYF. CDR3 sequence (DNA): TGTGCCAGCAGCTATAATAGCCGAGAGACCCAGTACTTC.